The clone carrying this T cell receptor (beta chain) was seen a single time. The ends lost 8 bases at V and 6 bases at J; junction bases unmatched: 7. The germline V gene has CDR1 SNHLY and CDR2 FYNNEI. The CDR3 consists of 13 residues. This sample is drawn from a study of blood T cell repertoires in COVID-19. Study-level information: Researchers got acute and convalescent COVID-19 samples from the United States, Italy and Spain.

Here immunoSEQ multiplex PCR was the method, and the copy in TCRdb shows in-frame clones only, minus some. This sample has 110,000 or so clones, with about 85% found just once. Sequenced sample: peripheral blood. This sequence originates from a man aged 35 to 55 with acute or convalescent COVID-19. The rearrangement uses TRBV2 and TRBJ2-7; 10 positions match TRBD1. CDR3 nucleotides: TGTGCCAGCCTTCGGACAGGGGGGACCGAGCAGTACTTC. The encoded protein is CASLRTGGTEQYF.